These 25 T cell receptor beta chains were all obtained from the same sample, sequenced in a study of blood T cell repertoires in COVID-19. Repertoires were generated with immunoSEQ multiplex PCR, while TCRdb's copy carries only in-frame clones and drops some. The sample has under 200,000 clones, about 90% seen once; the top ten hold 0.6% to 0.9%. Specimen: peripheral blood. These receptors originate from a woman aged 70-85 years with acute or convalescent COVID-19.

This clone has just a few counts. This chain connects TRBV7-2 to TRBJ1-2; D not certain. V shed 4 bases and J shed 0 bases, with 15 bases lying between them. The CDR3 loop spans 16 amino acids. Germline values: CDR1 SGHTA, CDR2 FQGNSA. The CDR3 loop is CASSSLGEIPNYGYTF. CDR3 coding DNA: TGTGCCAGCAGCTCCCTTGGGGAGATCCCTAACTATGGCTACACCTTC. The whole variable domain, remainder taken from reference TRBV7-2 and TRBJ1-2, is GAGVSQSPSNKVTEKGKDVELRCDPISGHTALYWYRQSLGQGLEFLIYFQGNSAPDKSGLPSDRFSAERTGGSVSTLTIQRTQQEDSAVYLCASSSLGEIPNYGYTFGSGTRLTVV.

The gene calls are TRBV19 and TRBJ2-1; TRBD2 matches 12 bases. Trimming at V came to 5 bases and at J to 7 bases, leaving 6 bases not matched to a gene. The CDR3 contains 15 residues. CDR1 LNHDA and CDR2 SQIVND come from the germline V gene (reference sequence). CDR3 in amino acids: CASSATSGRSNEQFF. DNA for the CDR3: TGTGCCAGTAGTGCTACTAGCGGGAGGAGTAATGAGCAGTTCTTC.

The rearrangement links TRBV10-3 to TRBJ1-3, with D possibly matching TRBD1 (6 bases). Between the trimmed V and J ends, which lost 2 bases and 4 bases, there was a span of 15 bases. The CDR3 is made up of 16 amino acids. Germline values: CDR1 ENHRY, CDR2 SYGVKD. The DNA of the CDR3 is TGTGCCATCAGTGAGGCTGGACAGTCCCTCGGAAACACCATATATTTT. Its protein product is CAISEAGQSLGNTIYF.

The chain couples TRBV6-6 to TRBJ1-1; D gene uncertain. CDR1 is MNHNY, CDR2 SVGAGI, per germline (reference sequence). The V end was cut by 4 bases, the J end by 0 bases, with 9 bases between. CDR3 length equals 14 residues. The CDR3: CASSSYTLNTEAFF. The CDR3 nucleotides are TGTGCCAGCAGTTCTTACACCCTGAACACTGAAGCTTTCTTT.

V is TRBV11-2 and J is TRBJ2-7; TRBD1 agrees at 10 bases. This CDR3 spans 15 amino acids. Germline V gene data show CDR1 as SGHAT and CDR2 as FQNNGV. V shed 5 bases, J shed 5 bases, and the junction held 9 bases outside the gene matches. CDR3 nucleotide sequence: TGTGCCAGCAGCCTCGGGACAGGGGTCCTTGACGAGCAGTACTTC. Its translation: CASSLGTGVLDEQYF.

The V and J genes are TRBV19 and TRBJ2-7, with a possible D match to TRBD1 (5 bases). CDR3 length: 12 amino acids. From germline, CDR1 is LNHDA and CDR2 SQIVND (reference sequence). V was shortened by 4 bases and J by 3 bases, with 7 bases between the two germline ends. CDR3 amino acids: CASSTRDYEQYF. CDR3 coding DNA: TGTGCCAGTAGTACCAGGGACTACGAGCAGTACTTC.

The gene calls are TRBV3-1 (or the pseudogene TRBV3-2) and TRBJ1-2; weak D call: TRBD1 (5 bases). Germline V gene sequence: CDR1 LGHDT, CDR2 YNNKEL (reference sequence). Trimming shortened V by 1 base and J by 8 bases, and 14 bases separated the two germline ends. The CDR3 is 14 residues long. The CDR3 DNA reads as TGTGCCAGCAGCCAAGGGGGATCCGGGGGGGGCTACACCTTC. This translates into CASSQGGSGGGYTF.

The chain joins TRBV12-3 or TRBV12-4 to TRBJ1-1; D not certain. The V gene lost 3 bases and the J gene lost 6 bases, with 11 bases spanning the gap. There are 13 residues in the CDR3. CDR3 DNA: TGTGCCAGCAGTTTCATCCAGCGCTCTGAAGCTTTCTTT. It yields the protein CASSFIQRSEAFF.

The genes are TRBV19 and TRBJ1-1; weak D call: TRBD1 (6 bases). CDR3 length equals 15 residues. Per the germline V gene, CDR1 is LNHDA and CDR2 is SQIVND (reference sequence). V was clipped by 5 bases and J by 0 bases, with 13 bases between them. This CDR3 reads CASSRGAWLNTEAFF. The DNA for the CDR3 is TGTGCCAGTAGTCGGGGGGCTTGGTTGAACACTGAAGCTTTCTTT.

The V call is TRBV12-3 or TRBV12-4, the J call TRBJ1-6, with 8 bases fitting TRBD1. The trim removed 6 bases at V and 14 bases at J, leaving 9 bases unmatched. The CDR3 extends over 13 amino acids. The CDR3 DNA sequence: TGTGCCAGCAGCCCCTCGGACAGGGTGACCCTCCACTTT. Its protein product is CASSPSDRVTLHF.

The chain joins TRBV6-2 or TRBV6-3 to TRBJ2-7, with a tentative D call TRBD1 (5 bases). The germline gives CDR1 MNHEY, CDR2 SVGEGT. V was pared by 3 bases and J by 3 bases, with 18 bases between. The length of the CDR3 is 16 residues. The CDR3 region is CASSYPQARGFYEQYF. The CDR3 DNA reads as TGTGCCAGCAGTTATCCTCAGGCTAGGGGATTCTACGAGCAGTACTTC.

The gene calls are TRBV5-1 and TRBJ2-5, with 7 bases fitting TRBD1. The CDR3 sequence is 15 residues long. Germline CDR1 SGHRS, CDR2 YFSETQ. The V and J ends lost 2 bases and 4 bases, in that order; junction bases with no gene match: 8. The DNA for the CDR3 is TGCGCCAGCAGCTTACAGGGGTTACCGGGAGAGACCCAGTACTTC. This encodes CASSLQGLPGETQYF.

The rearrangement joins TRBV7-9 to TRBJ2-1; 12 nucleotides match TRBD1. The length of the CDR3 is 15 residues. V trimming: 5 bases; J trimming: 9 bases; junction bases outside the gene matches: 8. Germline V gives CDR1 SEHNR, CDR2 FQNEAQ (reference sequence). CDR3 DNA sequence: TGTGCCAGCAGCGAATCCGGGACAGGGGGCGGTGAGCAGTTCTTC. It codes for CASSESGTGGGEQFF. The full variable domain, with the rest looked up from reference TRBV7-9 and TRBJ2-1, is DTGVSQNPRHKITKRGQNVTFRCDPISEHNRLYWYRQTLGQGPEFLTYFQNEAQLEKSRLLSDRFSAERPKGSFSTLEIQRTEQGDSAMYLCASSESGTGGGEQFFGPGTRLTVL.

The gene calls are TRBV15 and TRBJ1-6, with D unclear. The germline V gene has CDR1 LNHNV and CDR2 YYDKDF (reference sequence). Deletions cut 1 base from V and 4 bases from J, with 5 bases between. The CDR3 is 14 amino acids. The CDR3 bases are TGTGCCACCAGCAGAGGAGGATATAATTCACCCCTCCACTTT. It is translated as CATSRGGYNSPLHF.

The chain couples TRBV28 to TRBJ1-1; TRBD1 matches 8 bases. V shed 2 bases, J shed 2 bases, and the junction held 22 bases outside the gene matches. In germline, CDR1 is MDHEN, CDR2 SYDVKM. This CDR3 contains 21 residues. In DNA, the CDR3 is TGTGCCAGCAGTTTAATAGTAACCGCCCAGGGGGCAATGATTAGAAACACTGAAGCTTTCTTT. It translates to CASSLIVTAQGAMIRNTEAFF. Complete variable domain (other parts from reference TRBV28 and TRBJ1-1): DVKVTQSSRYLVKRTGEKVFLECVQDMDHENMFWYRQDPGLGLRLIYFSYDVKMKEKGDIPEGYSVSREKKERFSLILESASTNQTSMYLCASSLIVTAQGAMIRNTEAFFGQGTRLTVV.

This rearrangement joins TRBV29-1 to TRBJ1-3, with 7 bases aligning to TRBD1. With 6 bases clipped from V and 0 bases from J, the junction kept 5 bases outside the gene matches. The CDR3 length is 14 residues. The germline gives CDR1 SQVTM, CDR2 ANQGSEA. CDR3 nucleotide sequence: TGCAGCGTCGCCCGGGACAGCTCTGGAAACACCATATATTTT. Translated, it gives CSVARDSSGNTIYF.

CDR3 loop: CASSLGGMPNYGYTF. CDR3 nucleotides: TGTGCCAGCAGTTTAGGGGGTATGCCTAACTATGGCTACACCTTC. V and J are TRBV6-5 and TRBJ1-2; possibly TRBD1 for D (6 bases). CDR1 is MNHEY and CDR2 is SVGAGI in the germline V gene. Trimming removed 4 bases from V and 0 bases from J, with 12 bases in between. The CDR3 sequence is 15 residues long.

The chain has TRBV5-8 and TRBJ1-5; 7 positions match TRBD1. CDR3 length: 15 amino acids. V was pared by 4 bases and J by 4 bases, with 8 bases of the junction left unmatched. Germline V gene data show CDR1 as SGHTS and CDR2 as YDEGEE. The CDR3 spells CASSPGQVENQPQHF. In DNA form, the CDR3 reads TGTGCCAGCAGCCCCGGACAGGTAGAGAATCAGCCCCAGCATTTT.

The chain couples TRBV4-3 to TRBJ2-1, with a weak D call TRBD2 (6 bases). V lost 1 base and J lost 6, with 13 bases in between. From germline, CDR1 is LGHNA and CDR2 YSLEER. The CDR3 is made up of 15 amino acids. The CDR3 loop is CASSQVRGVSNEQFF. In DNA, the CDR3 is TGCGCCAGCAGCCAAGTGCGGGGAGTCAGCAATGAGCAGTTCTTC.

The V and J genes are TRBV5-1 and TRBJ2-7, with D hard to call. Germline CDR1 reads SGHRS; CDR2 reads YFSETQ. V was shortened by 4 bases and J by 5 bases, with 10 bases between the two germline ends. The CDR3 length is 12 residues. For the CDR3, the DNA is TGCGCCAGCAGCATGGACGGAGACGAGCAGTACTTC. Protein product: CASSMDGDEQYF.

The chain links TRBV10-1 to TRBJ1-1; 8 nucleotides line up with TRBD1. The CDR3 contains 13 residues. Germline V CDR1 and CDR2: WNHNN, SYGVQD (reference sequence). Unmatched junction bases numbered 5, after V lost 5 bases and J lost 6 bases. The CDR3 is CASSITGGAEAFF. CDR3 DNA sequence: TGCGCCAGCAGTATCACAGGGGGAGCTGAAGCTTTCTTT.

The chain uses TRBV2 and TRBJ1-1, with no clear D. Per the germline V gene, CDR1 is SNHLY and CDR2 is FYNNEI. This CDR3 is built from 13 residues. V dropped 7 bases and J dropped 4 bases, with 13 bases sitting between them. CDR3 amino acids: CASKGLRGTEAFF. Written as DNA, the CDR3 is TGTGCCAGCAAGGGCCTTCGGGGCACTGAAGCTTTCTTT.

The sample holds a few counts of this clone. The chain joins TRBV19 to TRBJ2-7; tentative D call: TRBD2 (6 bases). V was trimmed by 3 bases and J by 7 bases, leaving 13 bases between them. Germline assignment: CDR1 LNHDA and CDR2 SQIVND (reference sequence). CDR3 size: 13 residues. In DNA form, the CDR3 reads TGTGCCAGTAGTATGGGACTGAAACGGGAGCAGTACTTC. Encoded protein: CASSMGLKREQYF.

As regards this clone: One junction end disagrees with the germline gene, perhaps due to a read error. V usage is TRBV28 and J usage is TRBJ1-1, with a tentative D call TRBD1 (5 bases). The CDR3 is made up of 13 amino acids. The germline V gene has CDR1 MDHEN and CDR2 SYDVKM. DNA of the CDR3: TGTGCCAGCAGTTCGCGGGACCGATCCGTGAGGATCTTT. This sequence encodes CASSSRDRSVRIF.

The CDR3 nucleotides are TGTGCCAGCTCTTGGGACAGGAACACTGAAGCTTTCTTT. Translated, it gives CASSWDRNTEAFF. The V gene is TRBV18, the J gene TRBJ1-1; TRBD1 matches at 7 bases. V was clipped by 6 bases and J by 1 base; unmatched bases: 2. From germline, CDR1 is KGHSH and CDR2 LQKENI. This CDR3 is built from 13 residues.